These T cell receptor beta chains were read from a single sample in a study of T-cell reconstitution after alpha-beta-depleted transplantation in children. One entry per CDR3 protein, called by TCRdb with MiXCR from the PCR reads. The table lists 98,000 or so distinct CDR3 sequences, less than 25% of them singletons, with 20% to 25% in the top ten. Sequences were derived from PBMCs, sampled before TCRalphabeta/CD19-depleted stem cell transplant. These receptors were taken from a boy aged 2 to 9 with acute lymphoblastic leukemia, due to receive a stem cell transplant. Both conserved end residues are part of each CDR3. A D gene is named only where the DNA matches it firmly. Clone size is stated in some rows and not others, as once, few, many or a class when expanded.

D: TRBD2
length: 13
J: TRBJ2-1
V: TRBV6-1
size: few
DNA: TGTGCCAGCAGTCGAGCGGGGTTCAATGAGCAGTTCTTC
CDR3: CASSRAGFNEQFF

D: NA
length: 13
J: TRBJ2-7
V: TRBV5-1
size: medium-sized
DNA: TGCGCCAGCAGCTTGGCCGGGGATCGCGAGCAGTACTTC
CDR3: CASSLAGDREQYF

D: NA
length: 14
J: TRBJ2-1
V: TRBV20-1
size: NA
DNA: TGCAGTGTGCCGACCCAGCCGACCTACAATGAGCAGTTCTTC
CDR3: CSVPTQPTYNEQFF

D: NA
length: 15
J: TRBJ2-7
V: TRBV27
size: many
DNA: TGTGCCAGCAGTTTGAGGGGGGACCGGGGCTACGAGCAGTACTTC
CDR3: CASSLRGDRGYEQYF

D: TRBD2
length: 17
J: TRBJ2-1
V: TRBV7-8
size: NA
DNA: TGTGCCAGCAGCCCCCCAGCGGGAGGGCCAAGGTACAATGAGCAGTTCTTC
CDR3: CASSPPAGGPRYNEQFF

D: TRBD1
length: 15
J: TRBJ2-1
V: TRBV20-1
size: few
DNA: TGCAGTGCTAGTTACAGGGGGCAGGCCTACAATGAGCAGTTCTTC
CDR3: CSASYRGQAYNEQFF

D: NA
length: 14
J: TRBJ2-7
V: TRBV12-3/TRBV12-4
size: NA
DNA: TGTGCCAGCAGTCTTACCGACAGGACCTACGAGCAGTACTTC
CDR3: CASSLTDRTYEQYF

D: NA
length: 16
J: TRBJ2-5
V: TRBV20-1
size: many
DNA: TGCAGTGCCCCGCCCCGAGCGGAGGGGCCGGGTGAGACCCAGTACTTC
CDR3: CSAPPRAEGPGETQYF

D: TRBD1
length: 17
J: TRBJ2-6
V: TRBV7-9
size: many
DNA: TGTGCCGGCCTAGGACAGGGGTTGGGCTCTGGGGCCAACGTCCTGACTTTC
CDR3: CAGLGQGLGSGANVLTF

D: TRBD2
length: 16
J: TRBJ2-5
V: TRBV29-1
size: many
DNA: TGCAGCGTTGGGGAGGGAGCCCAGGTTGATTCCAGGGCCCAGTACTTC
CDR3: CSVGEGAQVDSRAQYF

D: TRBD2
length: 14
J: TRBJ2-1
V: TRBV5-6
size: medium-sized
DNA: TGTGCCAGCAGGTATAGCGGGAGCATGAATGAGCAGTTCTTC
CDR3: CASRYSGSMNEQFF

D: NA
length: 14
J: TRBJ2-3
V: TRBV5-1
size: few
DNA: TGCGCCAGCAGGTGGCTAGCCCTCAAAGATACGCAGTATTTT
CDR3: CASRWLALKDTQYF

D: TRBD1
length: 16
J: TRBJ1-1
V: TRBV5-6
size: few
DNA: TGTGCCAGCAGCTTGGTCGGGACAGGGGCTGTCGCTGAAGCTTTCTTT
CDR3: CASSLVGTGAVAEAFF

D: NA
length: 15
J: TRBJ2-5
V: TRBV20-1
size: NA
DNA: TGCAGTGCTAGGTTGATAGTGCTAGCGAGAGAGACCCAGTACTTC
CDR3: CSARLIVLARETQYF

D: NA
length: 16
J: TRBJ1-3
V: TRBV13
size: few
DNA: TGTGCCAGCAGCTTAGGTGTTGGCCTGCTCGCCAACACCATATATTTT
CDR3: CASSLGVGLLANTIYF

D: NA
length: 14
J: TRBJ1-3
V: TRBV7-9
size: few
DNA: TGTGCCAGCAGCCCACCAATGTCTGGAAACACCATATATTTT
CDR3: CASSPPMSGNTIYF

D: NA
length: 17
J: TRBJ2-3
V: TRBV7-3
size: NA
DNA: TGTGCCAGCAGCTTAAGGACTATTAGACCCCTCACAGATACGCAGTATTTT
CDR3: CASSLRTIRPLTDTQYF

D: NA
length: 14
J: TRBJ2-1
V: TRBV15
size: NA
DNA: TGTGCCACCAGCGGCCCGAAAAACTACAATGAGCAGTTCTTC
CDR3: CATSGPKNYNEQFF

D: TRBD1
length: 14
J: TRBJ2-2
V: TRBV12-3/TRBV12-4
size: NA
DNA: TGTGCCAGCAGCCTGGCAGGGGGCTCCGGGGAGCTGTTTTTT
CDR3: CASSLAGGSGELFF

D: NA
length: 11
J: TRBJ1-1
V: TRBV5-5
size: NA
DNA: TGTGCCAGCAGCTGGGAAACTGAAGCTTTCTTT
CDR3: CASSWETEAFF

D: NA
length: 17
J: TRBJ2-3
V: TRBV4-2
size: NA
DNA: TGTGCCAGCAGCCAAGATAGGGGGCTAGCGGATGGCAAAAAGCAGTATTTT
CDR3: CASSQDRGLADGKKQYF

D: NA
length: 14
J: TRBJ1-6
V: TRBV7-9
size: NA
DNA: TGTGCCAGCAGCTCGGATCTTTTAGGTTCACCCCTCCACTTT
CDR3: CASSSDLLGSPLHF

D: TRBD2
length: 16
J: TRBJ2-1
V: TRBV7-2
size: many
DNA: TGTGCCAGCAGCGGTGGGACTAGCGGGAGGGACAATGAGCAGTTCTTC
CDR3: CASSGGTSGRDNEQFF

D: NA
length: 18
J: TRBJ2-1
V: TRBV7-6
size: few
DNA: TGTGCCAGCAGCTTAGTCCACGCTTCCGTGTCCTTCCCAAATGAGCAGTTCTTC
CDR3: CASSLVHASVSFPNEQFF

D: TRBD2
length: 18
J: TRBJ2-2
V: TRBV12-5
size: NA
DNA: TGTGCTAGTGGTTTGGCCCGGACTAGCGGAGCAAACACCGGGGAGCTGTTTTTT
CDR3: CASGLARTSGANTGELFF

D: TRBD1
length: 17
J: TRBJ2-6
V: TRBV5-1
size: NA
DNA: TGCGCCAGCAGCAACCCGGGACAGCTCTCTGGGGCCAACGTCCTGACTTTC
CDR3: CASSNPGQLSGANVLTF

D: TRBD2
length: 15
J: TRBJ2-1
V: TRBV2
size: NA
DNA: TGTGCCAGCAAGGCCATCTCGGGCGGGGGAAATGAGCAGTTCTTC
CDR3: CASKAISGGGNEQFF

D: TRBD2
length: 16
J: TRBJ2-7
V: TRBV12-3/TRBV12-4
size: many
DNA: TGTGCCAGCAGTGCATCTAGCGGGAGGCCTCCCTACGAGCAGTACTTC
CDR3: CASSASSGRPPYEQYF

D: TRBD2
length: 16
J: TRBJ2-3
V: TRBV27
size: many
DNA: TGTGCCAGCAGACCCTGGGGGAGGGACCGCACAGATACGCAGTATTTT
CDR3: CASRPWGRDRTDTQYF

D: NA
length: 14
J: TRBJ1-3
V: TRBV20-1
size: once
DNA: TGCAGTGCTAGAACGGGGGAGTCTGGAAACACCATATATTTT
CDR3: CSARTGESGNTIYF

D: NA
length: 15
J: TRBJ2-2
V: TRBV20-1
size: once
DNA: TGCAGTGCTAGAGATTCCCCCGGGACTGCCGGGGAGCTGTTTTTT
CDR3: CSARDSPGTAGELFF

D: NA
length: 13
J: TRBJ1-3
V: TRBV28
size: NA
DNA: TGTGCCAGCAGTTTGTACCTGGGAAACACCATATATTTT
CDR3: CASSLYLGNTIYF

D: NA
length: 14
J: TRBJ2-5
V: TRBV20-1
size: NA
DNA: TGCAGTGCTGCAAAGCCGGGACCGCAAGAGACCCAGTACTTC
CDR3: CSAAKPGPQETQYF

D: NA
length: 14
J: TRBJ2-1
V: TRBV7-2
size: few
DNA: TGTGCCAGCAGCTTATTTCTGGGCAGTGATGAGCAGTTCTTC
CDR3: CASSLFLGSDEQFF

D: TRBD2
length: 14
J: TRBJ2-7
V: TRBV10-3
size: NA
DNA: TGTGCCATCAGGCTAGCGGAGGGGCCGGGCGAGCAGTACTTC
CDR3: CAIRLAEGPGEQYF

D: TRBD2
length: 11
J: TRBJ2-1
V: TRBV6-1
size: NA
DNA: TGTGCCAGCAGCACCGGGACTAGACTGTTCTTC
CDR3: CASSTGTRLFF

D: NA
length: 13
J: TRBJ1-2
V: TRBV28
size: few
DNA: TGTGCCAGCAGTTTGGGGGGCCCCTATGGCTACACCTTC
CDR3: CASSLGGPYGYTF

D: NA
length: 16
J: TRBJ2-1
V: TRBV7-8
size: medium-sized
DNA: TGTGCCAGCAGCTTCGTAGCGGAGGGAGCCTACAATGAGCAGTTCTTC
CDR3: CASSFVAEGAYNEQFF

D: TRBD2
length: 21
J: TRBJ2-1
V: TRBV20-1
size: few
DNA: TGCAGTGCTAGAGATCTAGGTGGGACTAGCGGACGGCCTACCCTCCTCAATGAGCAGTTCTTC
CDR3: CSARDLGGTSGRPTLLNEQFF

D: TRBD1
length: 13
J: TRBJ2-7
V: TRBV15
size: NA
DNA: TGTGCCACCAGGGGACAGGGGTTGGACGAGCAGTACTTC
CDR3: CATRGQGLDEQYF

D: NA
length: 20
J: TRBJ1-1
V: TRBV15
size: NA
DNA: TGTGCCACCAGCAAGACCCGGTGGCCTCCGCCACCAACCCGGAACACTGAAGCTTTCTTT
CDR3: CATSKTRWPPPPTRNTEAFF

D: TRBD2
length: 15
J: TRBJ2-3
V: TRBV6-2/TRBV6-3
size: NA
DNA: TGTGCCAGCAGTTACGGGCTAGCGGGAGCGGATACGCAGTATTTT
CDR3: CASSYGLAGADTQYF

D: TRBD1
length: 16
J: TRBJ1-5
V: TRBV28
size: NA
DNA: TGTGCCAGCAGTTCCGGGACAGGGGTTAGCAATCAGCCCCAGCATTTT
CDR3: CASSSGTGVSNQPQHF

D: NA
length: 15
J: TRBJ2-1
V: TRBV9
size: few
DNA: TGTGCCAGCAGCATGAGCGGCAGCTCCTACAATGAGCAGTTCTTC
CDR3: CASSMSGSSYNEQFF

D: NA
length: 14
J: TRBJ2-2
V: TRBV6-5
size: few
DNA: TGTGCCAGCAGTTACCCGGGGGAAGCCGGGGAGCTGTTTTTT
CDR3: CASSYPGEAGELFF

D: NA
length: 13
J: TRBJ2-6
V: TRBV2
size: many
DNA: TGTGCCAGCCAAGCTCTCGGGGCCAACGTCCTGACTTTC
CDR3: CASQALGANVLTF

D: TRBD2
length: 19
J: TRBJ2-5
V: TRBV5-1
size: NA
DNA: TGCGCCAGCAGCTTGGTGTTGAGACTAGCGGGAGGTGGGCAAGAGACCCAGTACTTC
CDR3: CASSLVLRLAGGGQETQYF

D: NA
length: 13
J: TRBJ1-1
V: TRBV29-1
size: few
DNA: TGCAGCGTCCGGGGCCTGTTGAACACTGAAGCTTTCTTT
CDR3: CSVRGLLNTEAFF

D: NA
length: 14
J: TRBJ2-7
V: TRBV5-1
size: NA
DNA: TGCGCCAGCTGCCGTGAGGGGCTTTGGTCCGAGCAGTACTTC
CDR3: CASCREGLWSEQYF

D: NA
length: 15
J: TRBJ2-1
V: TRBV2
size: NA
DNA: TGTGCCAGCAGTCCCGGGCCCCATAGGTACAATGAGCAGTTCTTC
CDR3: CASSPGPHRYNEQFF

D: NA
length: 14
J: TRBJ2-7
V: TRBV4-1
size: many
DNA: TGCGCCAGCTCGATAGCGGAGTTTGCCTACGAGCAGTACTTC
CDR3: CASSIAEFAYEQYF

D: NA
length: 14
J: TRBJ2-1
V: TRBV5-1
size: few
DNA: TGCGCCAGCAGCACCGATGAGTCCTACAATGAGCAGTTCTTC
CDR3: CASSTDESYNEQFF

D: NA
length: 13
J: TRBJ1-5
V: TRBV7-6
size: few
DNA: TGTGCCAGCAGCTTAGGCAAGAATCAGCCCCAGCATTTT
CDR3: CASSLGKNQPQHF

D: TRBD2
length: 15
J: TRBJ2-2
V: TRBV6-2/TRBV6-3
size: NA
DNA: TGTGCCAGCAGTTACTCAGCGGGAGACACCGGGGAGCTGTTTTTT
CDR3: CASSYSAGDTGELFF

D: NA
length: 14
J: TRBJ2-3
V: TRBV6-2/TRBV6-3
size: NA
DNA: TGTGCCAGCAGTTACTCGGCAGCCCCAGATACGCAGTATTTT
CDR3: CASSYSAAPDTQYF

D: NA
length: 15
J: TRBJ2-5
V: TRBV5-1
size: NA
DNA: TGCGCCAGCAGCTTGGTATCGATTGGGGCAGAGACCCAGTACTTC
CDR3: CASSLVSIGAETQYF

D: NA
length: 12
J: TRBJ1-2
V: TRBV24-1
size: few
DNA: TGTGCCACCAGCGCCAAGGGGGGCGGCTACACCTTC
CDR3: CATSAKGGGYTF

D: TRBD1
length: 12
J: TRBJ2-3
V: TRBV29-1
size: few
DNA: TGCAGCTTCAGGACAGGGCAAGATACGCAGTATTTT
CDR3: CSFRTGQDTQYF

D: TRBD2
length: 15
J: TRBJ2-5
V: TRBV20-1
size: NA
DNA: TGCAGTGCGACGGGACTAGCGGGAGGGCAGGAGACCCAGTACTTC
CDR3: CSATGLAGGQETQYF